The 32 T cell receptor beta chains reported below all come from one sample, sequenced in a study of blood T cell repertoires in COVID-19. Profiled with immunoSEQ multiplex PCR; TCRdb holds only in-frame clones, not every one. This sample has 190,000 or so clones; 81% occur once, and the top ten carry 12%. Sequencing used peripheral blood. These receptors originate from a woman at least 80 years old with COVID-19, enrolled during active disease.

The genes are TRBV28 and TRBJ2-1, with D unresolved. V lost 5 bases and J 10 bases, leaving 12 bases between the germline ends. The CDR3 totals 12 residues. Germline V gene lookup returns CDR1 MDHEN and CDR2 SYDVKM. As DNA, the CDR3 is TGTGCCAGCAGTCCCCTGAGGCGGGAGCAGTTCTTC. Its protein is CASSPLRREQFF.

J is TRBJ2-3 and V is TRBV27, with TRBD2 matching over 7 bases. This CDR3 contains 14 residues. V lost 2 bases and J lost 3; bases outside the gene matches: 2. Germline V gene sequence: CDR1 MNHEY, CDR2 SMNVEV (reference sequence). The CDR3 sequence: CASSLLRETDTQYF. The CDR3 bases are TGTGCCAGCAGTTTACTGCGGGAGACAGATACGCAGTATTTT.

This chain connects TRBV7-9 to TRBJ2-5; D is possibly TRBD1 (6 bases). Per the germline V gene, CDR1 is SEHNR and CDR2 is FQNEAQ (reference sequence). V lost 5 bases and J 4 bases, leaving 8 bases between the germline ends. The CDR3 length is 12 residues. Here the CDR3 DNA reads TGTGCCAGCAGCCCCAGGGGAGAGACCCAGTACTTC. This codes for CASSPRGETQYF.

The chain couples TRBV7-8 to TRBJ2-5; 7 bases match TRBD1. The CDR3 is 13 amino acids. Losses at the gene ends were 3 bases for V and 5 bases for J; bases not matched to a gene: 3. CDR1 is SGHVS, CDR2 FQNEAQ, per germline. The chain's CDR3 is CASSLTGSETQYF. The DNA for the CDR3 is TGTGCCAGCAGCTTGACAGGGTCGGAGACCCAGTACTTC. Using reference TRBV7-8 and TRBJ2-5 for the parts outside the CDR3, the full variable domain is GAGVSQSPRYKVAKRGQDVALRCDPISGHVSLFWYQQALGQGPEFLTYFQNEAQLDKSGLPSDRFFAERPEGSVSTLKIQRTQQEDSAVYLCASSLTGSETQYFGPGTRLLVL.

This rearrangement joins TRBV18 to TRBJ2-3; the D gene is possibly TRBD2 (5 bases). The germline V gene has CDR1 KGHSH and CDR2 LQKENI. CDR3 size: 17 residues. V gave up 3 bases and J gave up 0 bases, with 16 bases separating them. Here the CDR3 reads CASSPFTDWESTDTQYF. Here the CDR3 DNA reads TGTGCCAGCTCACCGTTTACGGACTGGGAAAGCACAGATACGCAGTATTTT.

The rearrangement links TRBV11-2 to TRBJ2-2; a weak D match, TRBD2 (6 bases). The V and J ends lost 4 bases and 3 bases respectively, with 12 bases between them. The germline V gene has CDR1 SGHAT and CDR2 FQNNGV. This CDR3 has 15 amino acids. In nucleotides, the CDR3 is TGTGCCAGCAGCTCCCCTCGGGGGTACACCGGGGAGCTGTTTTTT. It codes for CASSSPRGYTGELFF.

V gene TRBV18 combines with J gene TRBJ2-7; D is undetermined. Between the trimmed V and J ends, which lost 1 base and 4 bases, there was a span of 17 bases. Germline V gene lookup returns CDR1 KGHSH and CDR2 LQKENI. The CDR3 totals 16 residues. In DNA, the CDR3 is TGTGCCAGCTCACCACGGTCCACTTGGGCCCCTTACGAGCAGTACTTC. Its translation is CASSPRSTWAPYEQYF. The full variable domain, with the rest looked up from reference TRBV18 and TRBJ2-7, is NAGVMQNPRHLVRRRGQEARLRCSPMKGHSHVYWYRQLPEEGLKFMVYLQKENIIDESGMPKERFSAEFPKEGPSILRIQQVVRGDSAAYFCASSPRSTWAPYEQYFGPGTRLTVT.

The rearrangement uses TRBV11-3 and TRBJ2-4; D is possibly TRBD2 (6 bases). CDR3 size: 12 residues. Deletions cut 6 bases from V and 8 bases from J, with 11 bases between. Germline V gives CDR1 SGHNT, CDR2 YENEEA. Written as DNA, the CDR3 is TGTGCCAGCAGTCTAGCGCCCTACATTCAGTACTTC. Its protein product is CASSLAPYIQYF.

This clone has a single count. The chain carries TRBV19 and TRBJ2-3; weak D call: TRBD1 (5 bases). Trimming left V 0 bases short and J 3 bases short, with 10 bases between. The germline CDR1 and CDR2 sequences are LNHDA and SQIVND (reference sequence). The length of the CDR3 is 15 residues. The CDR3 protein is CASSIDRVSTDTQYF. The CDR3 nucleotides read TGTGCCAGTAGTATAGACAGGGTTTCGACAGATACGCAGTATTTT.

The rearrangement joins TRBV21-1 to TRBJ1-5; TRBD1, the D gene given by the table, was not confirmed from the DNA. TRBV21-1 is a documented pseudogene. CDR3 length: 19 amino acids. The CDR3 here is CASSSPPDKEKHSNQPQHF. Written as DNA, the CDR3 is TGTGCCAGCAGCAGCCCCCCCGACAAGGAAAAGCATAGCAATCAGCCCCAGCATTTT.

This clone has just one count. V gene TRBV11-3 combines with J gene TRBJ1-6; no clear D. The CDR3 runs to 15 residues. Germline-derived CDR1 and CDR2 are SGHNT and YENEEA. V shed 5 bases and J shed 0 bases, with 8 bases lying between them. In nucleotides, the CDR3 is TGTGCCAGCAGCGGAGGGAGCTCCTATAATTCACCCCTCCACTTT. As protein: CASSGGSSYNSPLHF.

V is TRBV29-1 and J is TRBJ2-1; the match to TRBD2 covers 13 bases. The CDR3 extends over 12 amino acids. Germline V gives CDR1 SQVTM, CDR2 ANQGSEA. Unmatched junction bases numbered 5, after V lost 4 bases and J lost 14 bases. This CDR3 is CSVVGLAGEEFF. CDR3 nucleotides: TGCAGCGTTGTAGGACTAGCGGGAGAGGAGTTCTTC.

This chain connects TRBV3-1 (or the pseudogene TRBV3-2) to TRBJ2-7, with no clear D. Trimming pared 0 bases from V and 3 bases from J, leaving 15 bases between. CDR3 size: 16 residues. CDR1 and CDR2 from the germline V gene are LGHDT and YNNKEL (reference sequence). This CDR3 is CASSQDSVRLVYEQYF. The DNA of the CDR3 is TGTGCCAGCAGCCAAGATTCTGTCCGGCTAGTCTACGAGCAGTACTTC.

The rearrangement links TRBV9 to TRBJ2-1; D possibly corresponds to TRBD2 (5 bases). The CDR3 loop spans 16 amino acids. Deletions cut 4 bases from V and 2 bases from J, with 16 bases between. Germline V CDR1 and CDR2: SGDLS, YYNGEE. The CDR3 bases are TGTGCCAGCAGCCCTAAAGAGGGAGTCCCCTACAATGAGCAGTTCTTC. The encoded protein is CASSPKEGVPYNEQFF.

The chain employs TRBV18 and TRBJ1-1, with D maybe TRBD1 (5 bases). Between the trimmed V and J ends, which lost 0 bases and 7 bases, there was a span of 15 bases. The CDR3 contains 15 residues. Germline lookup yields CDR1 KGHSH and CDR2 LQKENI. CDR3 protein: CASSPPEGPNLEAFF. CDR3 nucleotides: TGTGCCAGCTCACCACCGGAGGGGCCGAACCTTGAAGCTTTCTTT.

The chain joins TRBV7-6 to TRBJ2-7; TRBD1 matches 8 bases. CDR3 length: 14 amino acids. V shed 5 bases, J shed 2 bases, and the junction held 5 bases outside the gene matches. Per the germline V gene, CDR1 is SGHVS and CDR2 is FNYEAQ. CDR3 DNA sequence: TGTGCCAGCAGCCCGGACAGGGTGACCTACGAGCAGTACTTC. Encoded protein: CASSPDRVTYEQYF.

This clone showed up just once. J is TRBJ2-3 and V is TRBV10-3; 12 nucleotides match TRBD2. After removal of 6 bases from V and 6 bases from J, the junction contained 7 bases not matched to a gene. The CDR3 loop spans 15 amino acids. Germline V gene sequence: CDR1 ENHRY, CDR2 SYGVKD. CDR3 nucleotide sequence: TGTGCCATCAGACCAACTAGCGGGAGGTGGGATACGCAGTATTTT. This sequence encodes CAIRPTSGRWDTQYF.

The chain is built from TRBV18 and TRBJ1-5; no clear D gene. The CDR3 covers 13 residues. Germline loops: CDR1 KGHSH, CDR2 LQKENI. Trimming removed 4 bases from V and 5 bases from J, with 9 bases in between. Here the CDR3 reads CASSQARDQPQHF. CDR3 nucleotides: TGTGCCAGCTCACAAGCCCGGGATCAGCCCCAGCATTTT.

This chain connects TRBV5-1 to TRBJ1-1, with a tentative D call TRBD1 (6 bases). V was clipped by 4 bases and J by 2 bases, with 15 bases between them. CDR3 length equals 15 residues. CDR1 is SGHRS, CDR2 YFSETQ, per germline. The CDR3 is CASSLGQYRNTEAFF. The CDR3 region has the DNA TGCGCCAGCAGCCTAGGACAGTATCGTAACACTGAAGCTTTCTTT.

This clone was seen just once. The rearrangement links TRBV4-3 to TRBJ2-2; D is possibly TRBD1 (6 bases). The length of the CDR3 is 16 residues. Germline assignment: CDR1 LGHNA and CDR2 YSLEER. Trimming took off 1 base at V and 3 bases at J, with 12 bases between the two ends. CDR3 loop: CASSQVSGVDTGELFF. DNA for the CDR3: TGCGCCAGCAGCCAAGTTTCAGGGGTGGACACCGGGGAGCTGTTTTTT.

This clone was found once. V gene TRBV6-1 combines with J gene TRBJ1-3; D might be TRBD1 (5 bases). The germline V gene has CDR1 MNHNS and CDR2 SASEGT. V was shortened by 2 bases and J by 4 bases, with 9 bases between the two germline ends. The CDR3 is 14 amino acids. The DNA for the CDR3 is TGTGCCAGCAGTGAATCGTACAGGGGAAACACCATATATTTT. It encodes CASSESYRGNTIYF.

The chain employs TRBV5-1 and TRBJ2-1; 16 bases are a match to TRBD2. The junction had 11 bases not matched to a gene; V was cut back by 5 bases and J by 3 bases. The germline V gene has CDR1 SGHRS and CDR2 YFSETQ. There are 19 residues in the CDR3. CDR3 nucleotide sequence: TGCGCCAGCAGTGGGTCACCGGGACTAGCGGGAGGGTACTACAATGAGCAGTTCTTC. This gives the protein CASSGSPGLAGGYYNEQFF.

The chain has TRBV28 and TRBJ1-2; maybe TRBD1 (5 bases). This CDR3 has 16 amino acids. The germline CDR1 and CDR2 sequences are MDHEN and SYDVKM. Trimming shortened V by 6 bases and J by 3 bases, and 20 bases separated the two germline ends. In nucleotides, the CDR3 is TGTGCCAGCAGCTACCCGACAGAGGCTATTGACTATGGCTACACCTTC. It is translated as CASSYPTEAIDYGYTF.

This clone was detected a few times. The chain employs TRBV5-5 and TRBJ2-7; no firm D call. Trimming removed 2 bases at V and 4 bases at J, with 4 bases between. Germline V gene data show CDR1 as SGHKS and CDR2 as YYEKEE (reference sequence). This CDR3 is built from 11 residues. The CDR3 region has the DNA TGTGCCAGCAGCTTCCAGTACGAGCAGTACTTC. It is translated as CASSFQYEQYF.

The chain links TRBV3-1 (or the pseudogene TRBV3-2) to TRBJ2-4; a weak D match, TRBD1 (5 bases). Germline V gene lookup returns CDR1 LGHDT and CDR2 YNNKEL (reference sequence). This CDR3 region has 11 residues. Trimming pared 5 bases from V and 15 bases from J, leaving 14 bases between. The CDR3 loop reads CASSYDSGVYF. The CDR3 DNA reads TGTGCCAGCAGCTATGACAGTGGGGTGTACTTC.

The chain links TRBV5-5 to TRBJ1-3, with TRBD1 matching 7 bases. The CDR3 consists of 13 residues. V dropped 4 bases and J dropped 3; count of bases not matched to a gene: 1. Germline CDR1 is SGHKS and CDR2 is YYEKEE (reference sequence). CDR3 loop: CASSRDSGNTIYF. DNA of the CDR3: TGTGCCAGCAGCCGGGACAGTGGAAACACCATATATTTT.

This clone was observed a single time. The J gene is TRBJ2-5, the V gene TRBV27; no clear D gene. This CDR3 spans 15 amino acids. The germline V gene has CDR1 MNHEY and CDR2 SMNVEV (reference sequence). The ends were cut back, 2 bases at V and 5 bases at J, with 15 bases in the middle. Here the CDR3 reads CASSLKETARETQYF. The CDR3 nucleotides read TGTGCCAGCAGTTTAAAGGAAACAGCCCGGGAGACCCAGTACTTC.

V is TRBV12-3 or TRBV12-4 and J is TRBJ1-1; D gene unclear. There are 12 residues in the CDR3. V dropped 6 bases and J dropped 5 bases, with 10 bases sitting between them. CDR3 in amino acids: CASRLGRTEAFF. In nucleotides, the CDR3 is TGTGCCAGCAGATTGGGCAGGACTGAAGCTTTCTTT.

The chain is built from TRBV27 and TRBJ1-4; TRBD1 might be the D (6 bases). Germline CDR1 reads MNHEY; CDR2 reads SMNVEV (reference sequence). V shed 4 bases and J shed 2 bases, with 11 bases lying between them. The CDR3 covers 15 residues. The CDR3: CASSYRDGTNEKLFF. CDR3 DNA sequence: TGTGCCAGCAGTTACAGGGACGGGACTAATGAAAAACTGTTTTTT.

The V and J genes are TRBV3-1 (or the pseudogene TRBV3-2) and TRBJ2-1; a possible D gene is TRBD2 (6 bases). The V end was cut by 4 bases, the J end by 8 bases, with 21 bases between. The CDR3 is 16 residues long. Germline V lookup: CDR1 LGHDT, CDR2 YNNKEL (reference sequence). The CDR3 reads CASSRTGTGATYEQFF. The CDR3 region has the DNA TGTGCCAGCAGCCGTACCGGGACTGGAGCTACCTATGAGCAGTTCTTC.

This chain links TRBV7-2 with TRBJ2-1; TRBD2 is a possible D gene (6 bases). The V end was cut by 5 bases, the J end by 2 bases, with 13 bases between. The CDR3 extends over 15 amino acids. Germline-derived CDR1 and CDR2 are SGHTA and FQGNSA. CDR3 residues: CASSLTSRPYNEQFF. The CDR3 DNA follows: TGTGCCAGCAGCCTAACTAGCAGGCCCTACAATGAGCAGTTCTTC.

J is TRBJ1-5 and V is TRBV18; TRBD1 aligns across 11 bases. The CDR3 loop spans 16 amino acids. After removal of 4 bases from V and 7 bases from J, the junction contained 9 bases not matched to a gene. CDR1 is KGHSH and CDR2 is LQKENI in the germline V gene. The CDR3 protein is CASSLGQGASGQPQHF. The DNA of the CDR3 is TGTGCCAGCTCACTAGGACAGGGGGCGTCCGGGCAGCCCCAGCATTTT.